These 17 T cell receptor beta chains were all obtained from the same sample, sequenced in a study of blood T cells in healthy people across ages. The use of a sample-barcoded 5' primer and a J-beta primer mix characterized a second PCR of about 7 to 12 cycles. MiXCR, applied by TCRdb to the 5' RACE reads, yields one record per CDR3 protein. This sample has 750,000 or so distinct CDR3 sequences, with 20% to 25% found just once. This sample also appeared in a second study, on T cells of mothers and their children.

Sequencing was performed on blood. The receptors stem from a boy between 5 and 17 years old in good health.

J is TRBJ2-4 and V is TRBV28; D gene ambiguous. Trimming shortened V by 8 bases and J by 6 bases, and 20 bases separated the two germline ends. CDR1 is MDHEN and CDR2 is SYDVKM in the germline V gene. This CDR3 is 15 amino acids long. CDR3 region: CASLTNIDEGNIQYF. In nucleotides, the CDR3 is TGTGCCAGCCTGACAAACATAGACGAAGGAAACATTCAGTACTTC.

The chain joins TRBV9 to TRBJ2-3; 12 bases map to TRBD2. Germline V gene lookup returns CDR1 SGDLS and CDR2 YYNGEE. The V gene end was trimmed by 3 bases and the J gene end by 8 bases; junction bases not matched to a gene: 13. The CDR3 length is 17 residues. CDR3 region: CASSAPTSGSSGGTQYF. The DNA for the CDR3 is TGTGCCAGCAGCGCCCCGACTAGCGGGAGTAGCGGGGGTACGCAGTATTTT.

This chain uses TRBV3-1 with TRBJ2-3; 10 bases match TRBD2. Germline values: CDR1 LGHDT, CDR2 YNNKEL (reference sequence). This CDR3 is 17 amino acids long. Trimming removed 1 base from V and 0 bases from J; junction bases left unmatched: 4. CDR3 in DNA: TGTGCCAGCAGCCAAGCCGGACTAGCGGAGAGCACAGATACGCAGTATTTT. Protein sequence: CASSQAGLAESTDTQYF.

The sample holds many counts of this clonotype. The chain has TRBV9 and TRBJ2-5; TRBD2 aligns across 7 bases. The germline V gene has CDR1 SGDLS and CDR2 YYNGEE. This CDR3 region has 13 residues. The ends lost 4 bases at V and 4 bases at J; junction bases unmatched: 4. The CDR3 loop reads CASSPRGRETQYF. The DNA of the CDR3 is TGTGCCAGCAGCCCGCGGGGGAGAGAGACCCAGTACTTC. The full variable domain, rest sourced from reference TRBV9 and TRBJ2-5, is DSGVTQTPKHLITATGQRVTLRCSPRSGDLSVYWYQQSLDQGLQFLIQYYNGEERAKGNILERFSAQQFPDLHSELNLSSLELGDSALYFCASSPRGRETQYFGPGTRLLVL.

The gene calls are TRBV28 and TRBJ1-2; D is possibly TRBD1 (6 bases). This CDR3 spans 13 amino acids. Germline-derived CDR1 and CDR2 are MDHEN and SYDVKM. The V end lost 5 bases, the J end lost 6 bases, and 13 bases lay between the germline ends. CDR3: CASSRTANHGYTF. Written as DNA, the CDR3 is TGTGCCAGCAGTAGGACAGCAAACCATGGCTACACCTTC.

This clonotype was observed a few times. The J gene is TRBJ2-1, the V gene TRBV4-3; 8 bases line up with TRBD2. Trimming took 0 bases from V and 9 from J; bases not matched to a gene: 10. CDR3 size: 16 residues. Per the germline V gene, CDR1 is LGHNA and CDR2 is YSLEER. The CDR3 loop reads CASSQDRLPGGSEQFF. In DNA, the CDR3 is TGCGCCAGCAGCCAAGATCGTCTACCGGGGGGGAGTGAGCAGTTCTTC.

The chain has TRBV27 and TRBJ2-5, with D possibly TRBD1 on 6 matching bases. The J call may be incorrect, as the DNA end agrees better with TRBJ2-7. CDR3 length: 14 residues. Germline values: CDR1 MNHEY, CDR2 SMNVEV (reference sequence). CDR3 in amino acids: CASAKPGQSYEQYF. In DNA form, the CDR3 reads TGTGCCAGCGCGAAACCAGGACAGAGCTACGAGCAGTACTTC.

This clonotype appeared a few times. The DNA for the CDR3 is TGCAGCGTGTCAGGGGACCGGGTAGCTTTCTTT. Its translation: CSVSGDRVAFF. The V gene is TRBV29-1, the J gene TRBJ1-1, with D possibly TRBD1 on 6 matching bases. CDR3 length: 11 amino acids. V lost 6 bases and J 10 bases, leaving 15 bases between the germline ends. Germline-derived CDR1 and CDR2 are SQVTM and ANQGSEA.

Points on this clonotype: One junction end does not reproduce the germline sequence, and a read error may be involved. As DNA, the CDR3 is TGTCCCAGCAGCGGAGTTAATTCCAGGACCCCCCTCGAGACCCAGTACTTC. This codes for CPSSGVNSRTPLETQYF. This chain joins TRBV9 and TRBJ2-5; D is possibly TRBD2 (5 bases). Germline CDR1 reads SGDLS; CDR2 reads YYNGEE. This CDR3 contains 17 residues.

This chain connects TRBV6-6 to TRBJ2-7, with no clear D. V lost 3 bases to trimming and J lost 2 bases, with 8 bases between them. The CDR3 runs 13 residues. Germline loops: CDR1 MNHNY, CDR2 SVGAGI (reference sequence). The CDR3 coding sequence is TGTGCCAGCAGTTATTGGGCCGCCTACGAGCAGTACTTC. It is translated as CASSYWAAYEQYF.

The chain employs TRBV12-3 or TRBV12-4 and TRBJ2-2; possible D gene TRBD1, 6 bases. V was pared by 6 bases and J by 7 bases, with 12 bases between. The CDR3 contains 13 residues. The CDR3 protein is CASRKGVFGELFF. Here the CDR3 DNA reads TGTGCCAGCAGGAAGGGGGTGTTCGGGGAGCTGTTTTTT.

This clonotype was detected a few times. V usage is TRBV28 and J usage is TRBJ2-7, with D unresolved. Germline CDR1 is MDHEN and CDR2 is SYDVKM. The V gene lost 3 bases and the J gene lost 3 bases, with 21 bases spanning the gap. The CDR3 runs 17 residues. The CDR3 nucleotides are TGTGCCAGCAGTTTCCCGAAGGTAGCCGGGTTTCTCTACGAGCAGTACTTC. Amino acids: CASSFPKVAGFLYEQYF.

This clonotype was seen just once. This chain uses TRBV12-3 or TRBV12-4 with TRBJ2-1; D remains unclear. The CDR3 loop spans 13 amino acids. The V gene lost 5 bases and the J gene lost 8 bases, with 13 bases spanning the gap. Here the CDR3 DNA reads TGTGCCAGCAGTCTCTCCCAAGTGTATGAGCAGTTCTTC. Its protein is CASSLSQVYEQFF.

This clonotype was observed a few times. This chain links TRBV5-1 with TRBJ2-5; perhaps TRBD1 as D (6 bases). From germline, CDR1 is SGHRS and CDR2 YFSETQ. The ends were cut back, 4 bases at V and 5 bases at J, with 12 bases in the middle. The CDR3 length is 13 residues. The CDR3 reads CASSTGMDETQYF. DNA for the CDR3: TGCGCCAGCAGCACAGGGATGGATGAGACCCAGTACTTC.

The chain is built from TRBV24-1 and TRBJ2-5, with D perhaps TRBD2 (5 bases). The assigned J gene may be wrong: the sequence end matches TRBJ2-1 better. The CDR3 contains 12 residues. Germline V gene sequence: CDR1 KGHDR, CDR2 SFDVKD. The CDR3 nucleotides read TGTGCCACCAGTGCGGGGAACAATGAGCAGTTCTTC. Its translation is CATSAGNNEQFF.

The chain recombines TRBV29-1 with TRBJ2-5; D call uncertain. The tail of the sequence fits TRBJ2-7 better, so the J call may be wrong. The CDR3 consists of 12 residues. From germline, CDR1 is SQVTM and CDR2 ANQGSEA. For the CDR3, the DNA is TGCAGCGTTGCCCCGAACTCCTACGAGCAGTACTTC. Translated, it gives CSVAPNSYEQYF.

The gene calls are TRBV20-1 and TRBJ2-5; tentatively, D is TRBD2 (6 bases). The length of the CDR3 is 14 residues. V lost 0 bases, J lost 3 bases, and 11 bases lay in between. Germline V gene sequence: CDR1 DFQATT, CDR2 SNEGSKA (reference sequence). CDR3 residues: CSAREAGREETQYF. The CDR3 DNA sequence: TGCAGTGCTAGAGAGGCGGGAAGGGAAGAGACCCAGTACTTC.